Below, 20 T cell receptor beta chains from the same sample are listed, as sequenced in a study of long-term antiretroviral therapy in people with HIV. Survey level was the resolution at which the v3.0 immunoSEQ assay ran. Some clones are missing from TCRdb's copy, which holds only in-frame ones; the method was immunoSEQ multiplex PCR. In the table there are 20,000 to 25,000 clones, 65% to 85% of which are singletons. Source: unsorted PBMCs, taken less than 1.8 years before starting antiretroviral therapy. These receptors were collected from a woman in her thirties or forties with HIV.

V usage is TRBV7-8 and J usage is TRBJ1-5; 7 bases map to TRBD1. The length of the CDR3 is 17 residues. Germline assignment: CDR1 SGHVS and CDR2 FQNEAQ. V was clipped by 5 bases and J by 0 bases; unmatched bases: 10. CDR3: CASSPPGQDYSNQPQHF. The CDR3 coding sequence is TGTGCCAGCAGCCCTCCAGGACAGGATTATAGCAATCAGCCCCAGCATTTT. Filled out from reference TRBV7-8 and TRBJ1-5, the complete variable domain reads GAGVSQSPRYKVAKRGQDVALRCDPISGHVSLFWYQQALGQGPEFLTYFQNEAQLDKSGLPSDRFFAERPEGSVSTLKIQRTQQEDSAVYLCASSPPGQDYSNQPQHFGDGTRLSIL.

The chain has TRBV6-1 and TRBJ1-1; the D gene is possibly TRBD1 (5 bases). Trimming left V 6 bases short and J 4 bases short, with 12 bases between. The germline gives CDR1 MNHNS, CDR2 SASEGT. CDR3 length: 13 residues. The CDR3 DNA follows: TGTGCCAGCAGCACAGGTGTTGGCACTGAAGCTTTCTTT. Amino acid sequence: CASSTGVGTEAFF.

J is TRBJ2-1 and V is TRBV5-1; 9 bases line up with TRBD1. V dropped 4 bases and J dropped 3; count of bases not matched to a gene: 5. Germline V gives CDR1 SGHRS, CDR2 YFSETQ. The CDR3 is 15 amino acids. In nucleotides, the CDR3 is TGCGCCAGCAGCCAGGACAGGGGAGGCTACAATGAGCAGTTCTTC. This sequence encodes CASSQDRGGYNEQFF.

The CDR3 coding sequence is TGTGCTAGTGGTTTGGATAGGACAGGGGCGGCCCCTAACTATGGCTACACCTTC. It translates to CASGLDRTGAAPNYGYTF. The rearrangement links TRBV12-5 to TRBJ1-2, with TRBD1 matching over 9 bases. CDR1 and CDR2 from the germline V gene are LGHNT and FRNRAP. Losses at the gene ends were 1 base for V and 0 bases for J; bases not matched to a gene: 9. CDR3 length: 18 amino acids.

V and J are TRBV6-6 and TRBJ2-1, with D perhaps TRBD1 (5 bases). The CDR3 is made up of 14 amino acids. The V and J ends lost 0 bases and 8 bases respectively, with 11 bases between them. Germline CDR1 reads MNHNY; CDR2 reads SVGAGI (reference sequence). CDR3 coding DNA: TGTGCCAGCAGTTACTCGATTTTAGGGGATGAGCAGTTCTTC. Protein product: CASSYSILGDEQFF.

This clone has a single count. V gene TRBV15 combines with J gene TRBJ1-5; a possible D gene is TRBD1 (6 bases). With 3 bases removed from V and 7 bases from J, the gap between germline ends came to 16 bases. Germline V gene lookup returns CDR1 LNHNV and CDR2 YYDKDF (reference sequence). The CDR3 loop spans 15 amino acids. CDR3 coding DNA: TGTGCCACCAGCAGCTCCGGGGGGGGCTACCAGCCCCAGCATTTT. This sequence encodes CATSSSGGGYQPQHF.

The J gene is TRBJ1-1, the V gene TRBV2, with 7 bases fitting TRBD1. The length of the CDR3 is 12 residues. Germline V gene lookup returns CDR1 SNHLY and CDR2 FYNNEI. J lost 6 bases, V lost 10 bases, and 8 bases had no gene match. The CDR3, as DNA: TGTGCCACGCGACAGGGTAGCGCTGAAGCTTTCTTT. It yields the protein CATRQGSAEAFF.

The chain employs TRBV9 and TRBJ1-1; D is ambiguous. The CDR3 spans 14 residues. V was clipped by 3 bases and J by 6 bases, with 15 bases between them. Germline V gives CDR1 SGDLS, CDR2 YYNGEE. CDR3 sequence reads: CASSAPEGIPEAFF. Here the CDR3 DNA reads TGTGCCAGCAGCGCCCCTGAGGGCATTCCTGAAGCTTTCTTT.

The gene calls are TRBV7-9 and TRBJ1-1; no clear D gene. Germline lookup yields CDR1 SEHNR and CDR2 FQNEAQ (reference sequence). Trimming removed 5 bases at V and 6 bases at J, with 13 bases between. The CDR3 covers 13 residues. The CDR3 bases are TGTGCCAGCAGCGATTTAATCTACGCTGAAGCTTTCTTT. Its translation: CASSDLIYAEAFF.

V and J are TRBV11-3 and TRBJ2-7; maybe TRBD2 (5 bases). Germline assignment: CDR1 SGHNT and CDR2 YENEEA. V dropped 5 bases and J dropped 2 bases, with 13 bases sitting between them. The CDR3 sequence is 14 residues long. This chain's CDR3 is CASSVTSSAYEQYF. CDR3 DNA: TGTGCCAGCAGCGTCACTAGTTCCGCCTACGAGCAGTACTTC. Variable domain in full (rest from reference TRBV11-3 and TRBJ2-7): EAGVVQSPRYKIIEKKQPVAFWCNPISGHNTLYWYLQNLGQGPELLIRYENEEAVDDSQLPKDRFSAERLKGVDSTLKIQPAELGDSAVYLCASSVTSSAYEQYFGPGTRLTVT.

The V and J genes are TRBV18 and TRBJ1-6; D is undetermined. The CDR3 totals 14 residues. V lost 2 bases to trimming and J lost 10 bases, with 12 bases between them. Germline values: CDR1 KGHSH, CDR2 LQKENI. The DNA of the CDR3 is TGTGCCAGCTCACCAGAGGGTGAGGGATCACCCCTCCACTTT. It translates to CASSPEGEGSPLHF. Filled out from reference TRBV18 and TRBJ1-6, the complete variable domain reads NAGVMQNPRHLVRRRGQEARLRCSPMKGHSHVYWYRQLPEEGLKFMVYLQKENIIDESGMPKERFSAEFPKEGPSILRIQQVVRGDSAAYFCASSPEGEGSPLHFGNGTRLTVT.

This rearrangement joins TRBV11-2 to TRBJ1-1, with no clear D. The germline V gene has CDR1 SGHAT and CDR2 FQNNGV. CDR3 length: 11 residues. With 5 bases removed from V and 5 bases from J, the gap between germline ends came to 6 bases. In DNA, the CDR3 is TGTGCCAGCAGCCCTCGGACTGAAGCTTTCTTT. This codes for CASSPRTEAFF.

The chain carries TRBV15 and TRBJ2-3, with a tentative D call TRBD2 (6 bases). The ends were cut back, 3 bases at V and 2 bases at J, with 9 bases in the middle. The CDR3 loop spans 14 amino acids. Germline loops: CDR1 LNHNV, CDR2 YYDKDF (reference sequence). The CDR3 DNA follows: TGTGCCACCAGCAGCGGCGGGGCCACAGATACGCAGTATTTT. It is translated as CATSSGGATDTQYF.

The chain employs TRBV6-6 and TRBJ2-7; D gene unclear. With 4 bases removed from V and 2 bases from J, the gap between germline ends came to 9 bases. The CDR3 length is 13 residues. Germline V lookup: CDR1 MNHNY, CDR2 SVGAGI (reference sequence). The CDR3 protein is CASSSGEAYEQYF. The CDR3, as DNA: TGTGCCAGCAGTTCTGGGGAAGCCTACGAGCAGTACTTC.

This sequence joins TRBV6-6 and TRBJ1-1; TRBD1 matches 10 bases. V was pared by 3 bases and J by 10 bases, with 11 bases of the junction left unmatched. CDR1 and CDR2 (germline): MNHNY, SVGAGI (reference sequence). CDR3 length: 15 amino acids. The CDR3 spells CASSYPPGQGLAAFF. The CDR3 DNA reads TGTGCCAGCAGTTATCCGCCGGGACAGGGGTTGGCAGCTTTCTTT.

The chain uses TRBV9 and TRBJ2-1, with 13 bases aligning to TRBD2. Trimming at V came to 3 bases and at J to 7 bases, leaving 4 bases not matched to a gene. This CDR3 is 15 amino acids long. Germline CDR1 reads SGDLS; CDR2 reads YYNGEE. In DNA, the CDR3 is TGTGCCAGCAGCGCACTAGCGGGAGGGAGGAATGAGCAGTTCTTC. This codes for CASSALAGGRNEQFF.

V gene TRBV19 combines with J gene TRBJ2-2; 8 bases are shared with TRBD2. The V segment lost 7 bases and the J segment 6 bases; nucleotides outside the gene matches: 7. The germline CDR1 and CDR2 sequences are LNHDA and SQIVND (reference sequence). CDR3 length: 14 residues. CDR3 DNA: TGTGCCAGTACCGCGGGGGGTCAATCCGGGGAGCTGTTTTTT. It yields the protein CASTAGGQSGELFF.

The chain is built from TRBV6-6 and TRBJ2-7; D not resolved. CDR3 length: 12 residues. Germline-derived CDR1 and CDR2 are MNHNY and SVGAGI (reference sequence). V was trimmed by 2 bases and J by 3 bases, leaving 5 bases between them. The CDR3 is CASSYPSYEQYF. DNA for the CDR3: TGTGCCAGCAGTTACCCGAGCTACGAGCAGTACTTC.

This rearrangement joins TRBV5-1 to TRBJ2-3; D is ambiguous. The germline V and J ends were trimmed by 0 bases and 4 bases, with 9 bases remaining between them. The CDR3 consists of 14 residues. The germline gives CDR1 SGHRS, CDR2 YFSETQ. CDR3 sequence reads: CASSLVESPDTQYF. CDR3 bases: TGCGCCAGCAGCTTGGTGGAGTCCCCAGATACGCAGTATTTT.

As DNA, the CDR3 is TGTGCCAGTAGTATCAAACAGGGCCATTCCTACGAGCAGTACTTC. Protein sequence: CASSIKQGHSYEQYF. The gene calls are TRBV19 and TRBJ2-7, with D perhaps TRBD1 (6 bases). Trimming took 3 bases from V and 1 from J, leaving 13 bases between them. CDR3 length: 15 amino acids. Germline CDR1 and CDR2: LNHDA and SQIVND (reference sequence).